This T cell receptor (beta chain) was sequenced for a study of blood T cell repertoires in COVID-19. Assay used: immunoSEQ multiplex PCR; TCRdb lists only in-frame clones, some missing. The data hold 40,000 to 65,000 clones, with approximately 84% observed a single time. The V gene's germline CDR1 is LGHNA and CDR2 YSLEER. This CDR3 has 16 amino acids. Trimming took 4 bases from V and 3 from J, leaving 17 bases between them. This TCR derives from a human donor in a cohort sampled during active COVID-19. The chain couples TRBV4-3 to TRBJ2-3; D might be TRBD2 (6 bases). The source material was peripheral blood. The CDR3 nucleotides are TGCGCCAGCAGCCGAGAACTGATCCGGGGGACAGATACGCAGTATTTT. It is translated as CASSRELIRGTDTQYF.